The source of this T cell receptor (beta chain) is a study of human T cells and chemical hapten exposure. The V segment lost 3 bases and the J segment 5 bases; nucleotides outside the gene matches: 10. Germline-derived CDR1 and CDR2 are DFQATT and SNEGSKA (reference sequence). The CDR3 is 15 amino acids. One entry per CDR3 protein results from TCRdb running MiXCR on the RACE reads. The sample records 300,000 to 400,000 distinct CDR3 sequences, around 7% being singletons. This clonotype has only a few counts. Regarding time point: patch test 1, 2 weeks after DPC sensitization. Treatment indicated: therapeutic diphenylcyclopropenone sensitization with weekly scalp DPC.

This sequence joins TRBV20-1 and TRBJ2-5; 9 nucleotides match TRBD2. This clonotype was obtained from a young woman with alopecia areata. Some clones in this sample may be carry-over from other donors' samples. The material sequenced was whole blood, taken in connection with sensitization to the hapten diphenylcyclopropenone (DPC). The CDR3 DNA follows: TGCAGTGCTAGCCCCATGCGGGGGGGCCTCGAGACCCAGTACTTC. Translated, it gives CSASPMRGGLETQYF.